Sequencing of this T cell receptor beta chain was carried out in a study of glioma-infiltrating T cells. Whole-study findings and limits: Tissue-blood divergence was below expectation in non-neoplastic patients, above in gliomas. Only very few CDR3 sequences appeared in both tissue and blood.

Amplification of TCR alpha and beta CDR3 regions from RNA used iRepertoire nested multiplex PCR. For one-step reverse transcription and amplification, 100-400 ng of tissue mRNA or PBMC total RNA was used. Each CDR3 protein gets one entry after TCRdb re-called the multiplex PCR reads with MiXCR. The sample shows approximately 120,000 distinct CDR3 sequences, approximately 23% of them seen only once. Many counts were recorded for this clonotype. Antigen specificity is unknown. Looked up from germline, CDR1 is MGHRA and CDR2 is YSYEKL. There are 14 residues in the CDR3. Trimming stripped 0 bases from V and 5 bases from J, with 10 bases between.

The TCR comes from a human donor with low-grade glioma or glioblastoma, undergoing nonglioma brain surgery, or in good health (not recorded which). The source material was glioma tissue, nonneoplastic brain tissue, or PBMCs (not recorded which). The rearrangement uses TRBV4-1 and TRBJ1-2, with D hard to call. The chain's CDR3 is CASSQEWTLYGYTF. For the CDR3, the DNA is TGCGCCAGCAGCCAAGAATGGACTCTTTATGGCTACACCTTC.